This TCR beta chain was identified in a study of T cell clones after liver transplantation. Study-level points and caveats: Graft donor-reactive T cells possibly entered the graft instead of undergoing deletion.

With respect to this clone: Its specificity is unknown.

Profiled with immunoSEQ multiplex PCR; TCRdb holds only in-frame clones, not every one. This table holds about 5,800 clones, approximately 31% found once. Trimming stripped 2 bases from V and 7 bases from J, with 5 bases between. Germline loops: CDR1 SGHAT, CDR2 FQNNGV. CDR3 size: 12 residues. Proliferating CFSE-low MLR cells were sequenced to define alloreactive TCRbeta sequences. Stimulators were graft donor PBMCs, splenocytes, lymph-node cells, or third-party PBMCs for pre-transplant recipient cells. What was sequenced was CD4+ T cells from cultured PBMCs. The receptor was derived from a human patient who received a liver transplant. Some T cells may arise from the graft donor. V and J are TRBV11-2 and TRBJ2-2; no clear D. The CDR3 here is CASSLYGGELFF. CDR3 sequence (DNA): TGTGCCAGCAGCTTATATGGCGGGGAGCTGTTTTTT.